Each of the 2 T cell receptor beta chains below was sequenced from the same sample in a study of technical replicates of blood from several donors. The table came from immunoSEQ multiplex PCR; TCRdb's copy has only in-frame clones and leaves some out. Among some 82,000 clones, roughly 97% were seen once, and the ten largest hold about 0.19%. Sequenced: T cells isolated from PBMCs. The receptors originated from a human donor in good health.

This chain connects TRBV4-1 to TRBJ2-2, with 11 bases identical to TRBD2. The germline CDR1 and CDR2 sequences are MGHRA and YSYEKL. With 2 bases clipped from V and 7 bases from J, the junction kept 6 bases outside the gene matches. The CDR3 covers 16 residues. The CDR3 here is CASSQFGLAGNGELFF. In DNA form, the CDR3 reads TGCGCCAGCAGCCAATTTGGACTAGCGGGTAACGGGGAGCTGTTTTTT.

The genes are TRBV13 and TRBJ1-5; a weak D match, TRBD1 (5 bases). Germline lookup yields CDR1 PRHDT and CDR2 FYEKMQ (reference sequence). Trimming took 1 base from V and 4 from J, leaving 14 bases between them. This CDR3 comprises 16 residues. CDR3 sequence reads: CASSLEGRGGNQPQHF. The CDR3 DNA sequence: TGTGCCAGCAGCTTAGAAGGGAGGGGAGGAAATCAGCCCCAGCATTTT.